This T cell receptor beta chain comes out of a study of blood T cell repertoires in COVID-19. Per germline, CDR1 LGHNA and CDR2 YNFKEQ. CDR3 length: 17 amino acids. V gave up 0 bases and J gave up 4 bases; unmatched junction bases: 7. Clones were read by immunoSEQ multiplex PCR, and TCRdb kept only the in-frame ones, dropping some. The sample has a few hundred thousand clones, 80% to 95% seen once; the top ten hold about 0.63%. Clinical history as reported by participants underpinned cohort assignment. Before being deemed recovered, Cohort 3 donors had two negative PCRs, clearance, or symptom resolution.

The chain recombines TRBV4-2 with TRBJ2-2; TRBD2 aligns across 8 bases. The specimen was PBMCs or T cells enriched from blood (not recorded which). The receptor's source is a man between 18 and 35 years old who had recovered from COVID-19. Here the CDR3 DNA reads TGTGCCAGCAGCCAAGAAGCAGCGGGAGCTGGCACCGGGGAGCTGTTTTTT. Its translation: CASSQEAAGAGTGELFF.